This entry lists 22 T cell receptor beta chains sequenced from one sample in a study of blood T cell repertoires in COVID-19. Profiled with immunoSEQ multiplex PCR; TCRdb holds only in-frame clones, not every one. The repertoire has over 85,000 clones, about 91% of them found once; the top ten carry 6.5% to 9.5%. Sequencing used peripheral blood. The receptors shown here come from a woman in her seventies with acute or convalescent COVID-19.

The chain recombines TRBV29-1 with TRBJ2-2, with 9 bases identical to TRBD2. V lost 5 bases and J lost 2; bases outside the gene matches: 3. CDR3 length: 14 residues. CDR1 and CDR2 from the germline V gene are SQVTM and ANQGSEA. The CDR3 sequence: CSVRTSANTGELFF. The DNA of the CDR3 is TGCAGCGTTAGGACTAGCGCTAACACCGGGGAGCTGTTTTTT.

The CDR3 loop is CASSQVARPQEIGGYTF. The CDR3 nucleotides are TGTGCCAGCAGCCAGGTGGCCCGCCCACAGGAGATCGGTGGCTACACCTTC. This sequence joins TRBV14 and TRBJ1-2, with D possibly TRBD1 on 5 matching bases. This CDR3 is built from 17 residues. Germline V gene data show CDR1 as SGHDN and CDR2 as FVKESK. The ends were cut back, 3 bases at V and 7 bases at J, with 24 bases in the middle.

This clone has just one count. The V and J genes are TRBV4-1 and TRBJ2-3, with 8 bases that match TRBD2. The CDR3 sequence is 15 residues long. Per the germline V gene, CDR1 is MGHRA and CDR2 is YSYEKL. V was clipped by 4 bases and J by 2 bases; unmatched bases: 5. The CDR3 is CASSLIAGPTDTQYF. The DNA of the CDR3 is TGCGCCAGCAGCCTCATAGCGGGGCCCACAGATACGCAGTATTTT.

The chain joins TRBV3-1 (or the pseudogene TRBV3-2) to TRBJ2-7; 7 bases are shared with TRBD2. V lost 0 bases and J lost 6; bases outside the gene matches: 8. CDR1 is LGHDT, CDR2 YNNKEL, per germline (reference sequence). The CDR3 is 15 residues long. Written as DNA, the CDR3 is TGTGCCAGCAGCCAAGATTCGGGGGGTTGGAGCGAGCAGTACTTC. This gives the protein CASSQDSGGWSEQYF.

V is TRBV18 and J is TRBJ1-3; D not certain. With 3 bases removed from V and 0 bases from J, the gap between germline ends came to 12 bases. This CDR3 contains 16 residues. Germline V gives CDR1 KGHSH, CDR2 LQKENI. The CDR3 DNA sequence: TGTGCCAGCTCACCGACAACCCTCAGCTCTGGAAACACCATATATTTT. Translating gives CASSPTTLSSGNTIYF.

A single count supports this clone. The gene calls are TRBV5-1 and TRBJ2-5, with 11 bases matching TRBD2. The CDR3 is made up of 16 amino acids. Trimming at V came to 3 bases and at J to 2 bases, leaving 6 bases not matched to a gene. Germline V lookup: CDR1 SGHRS, CDR2 YFSETQ. The CDR3 sequence is CASSSGTSGGQETQYF. The CDR3 DNA follows: TGCGCCAGCAGCTCCGGGACTAGCGGAGGACAAGAGACCCAGTACTTC.

The CDR3 region is CASSELGQGRTEAFF. DNA for the CDR3: TGTGCCAGCAGTGAACTCGGCCAGGGGCGAACTGAAGCTTTCTTT. V is TRBV6-1 and J is TRBJ1-1, with D possibly matching TRBD1 (6 bases). The CDR3 consists of 15 residues. Per the germline V gene, CDR1 is MNHNS and CDR2 is SASEGT. Trimming stripped 2 bases from V and 5 bases from J, with 15 bases between.

This chain connects TRBV6-5 to TRBJ2-1; D possibly corresponds to TRBD1 (6 bases). V was shortened by 6 bases and J by 3 bases, with 9 bases between the two germline ends. This CDR3 is built from 13 residues. Per the germline V gene, CDR1 is MNHEY and CDR2 is SVGAGI. The CDR3 loop reads CASRGHNYNEQFF. The DNA of the CDR3 is TGTGCCAGCAGGGGACACAACTACAATGAGCAGTTCTTC.

The CDR3: CASSPTSGFMGVTQYF. For the CDR3, the DNA is TGTGCCAGCAGCCCAACTAGCGGTTTTATGGGTGTGACCCAGTACTTC. The gene calls are TRBV9 and TRBJ2-5; 8 positions match TRBD2. The CDR3 is 16 residues long. Trimming at V came to 4 bases and at J to 7 bases, leaving 15 bases not matched to a gene. The V gene's germline CDR1 is SGDLS and CDR2 YYNGEE.

V and J are TRBV13 and TRBJ1-3; D ambiguous. Trimming pared 6 bases from V and 2 bases from J, leaving 11 bases between. Germline CDR1 and CDR2: PRHDT and FYEKMQ (reference sequence). This CDR3 region has 14 residues. The chain's CDR3 is CASRGLATGNTIYF. The CDR3 region has the DNA TGTGCCAGCAGAGGGTTAGCGACTGGAAACACCATATATTTT. Complete variable domain (other parts from reference TRBV13 and TRBJ1-3): AAGVIQSPRHLIKEKRETATLKCYPIPRHDTVYWYQQGPGQDPQFLISFYEKMQSDKGSIPDRFSAQQFSDYHSELNMSSLELGDSALYFCASRGLATGNTIYFGEGSWLTVV.

This sequence joins TRBV24-1 and TRBJ2-1; 12 bases match TRBD2. Germline-derived CDR1 and CDR2 are KGHDR and SFDVKD. This CDR3 spans 18 amino acids. V was pared by 2 bases and J by 8 bases, with 12 bases of the junction left unmatched. The CDR3 bases are TGTGCCACCAGTGATTCCGGACTAGCGGGGACCCTGTTCGATGAGCAGTTCTTC. Encoded protein: CATSDSGLAGTLFDEQFF.

The chain links TRBV6-5 to TRBJ1-1; 10 bases agree with TRBD1. The CDR3 is 16 residues long. Germline V lookup: CDR1 MNHEY, CDR2 SVGAGI. Losses at the gene ends were 4 bases for V and 4 bases for J; bases not matched to a gene: 9. CDR3 DNA: TGTGCCAGCAGTTTGGGACAGGGGATGGGAAGCACTGAAGCTTTCTTT. It codes for CASSLGQGMGSTEAFF.

The V call is TRBV3-1 (or the pseudogene TRBV3-2), the J call TRBJ2-1; D possibly corresponds to TRBD1 (5 bases). Germline loops: CDR1 LGHDT, CDR2 YNNKEL (reference sequence). V dropped 5 bases and J dropped 2 bases, with 13 bases sitting between them. The CDR3 covers 15 residues. The CDR3 loop is CASSVMGPAYNEQFF. Written as DNA, the CDR3 is TGTGCCAGCAGCGTAATGGGGCCTGCCTACAATGAGCAGTTCTTC.

This chain connects TRBV27 to TRBJ1-5, with a weak D call TRBD1 (5 bases). The germline V gene encodes CDR1 MNHEY and CDR2 SMNVEV (reference sequence). The CDR3 covers 14 residues. The V end was cut by 2 bases, the J end by 6 bases, with 11 bases between. The CDR3 DNA follows: TGTGCCAGCAGTTTAGCAGGGATTGGTCAGCCCCAGCATTTT. The encoded protein is CASSLAGIGQPQHF.

This clone was seen just once. The chain employs TRBV6-5 and TRBJ2-7, with 10 bases lining up with TRBD2. The CDR3 sequence is 15 residues long. From germline, CDR1 is MNHEY and CDR2 SVGAGI. With 6 bases clipped from V and 7 bases from J, the junction kept 12 bases outside the gene matches. The CDR3 sequence: CASRRGLAGVLEQYF. The CDR3 nucleotides are TGTGCCAGCAGAAGGGGGCTAGCGGGAGTTTTGGAGCAGTACTTC.

The chain employs TRBV11-3 and TRBJ2-2; D gene unclear. The CDR3 contains 16 residues. Trimming stripped 2 bases from V and 0 bases from J, with 10 bases between. Germline V lookup: CDR1 SGHNT, CDR2 YENEEA. In DNA form, the CDR3 reads TGTGCCAGCAGCTTAATCTTCGCAGCGAACACCGGGGAGCTGTTTTTT. Protein sequence: CASSLIFAANTGELFF.

CDR3 in DNA: TGTGCCAGCAGCCCCGGACTAGCGGGGAACAATGAGCAGTTCTTC. Amino acids: CASSPGLAGNNEQFF. The genes are TRBV5-4 and TRBJ2-1; 12 bases map to TRBD2. From germline, CDR1 is SGHNT and CDR2 YYREEE (reference sequence). V gave up 4 bases and J gave up 5 bases; unmatched junction bases: 4. The CDR3 sequence is 15 residues long.

The chain uses TRBV6-5 and TRBJ2-1; the match to TRBD1 covers 10 bases. The CDR3 totals 15 residues. CDR1 is MNHEY, CDR2 SVGAGI, per germline. Trimming cost V 6 bases and J 7 bases; bases outside gene matches: 9. The CDR3, as DNA: TGTGCCAGCAGCCGGACAGGGGGAATGTGGAATGAGCAGTTCTTC. This sequence encodes CASSRTGGMWNEQFF.

The genes are TRBV6-5 and TRBJ2-7, with TRBD2 matching over 7 bases. Germline CDR1 and CDR2: MNHEY and SVGAGI. Germline trimming cut 0 bases from V and 2 bases from J; bases unmatched to any gene: 4. This CDR3 has 15 residues. For the CDR3, the DNA is TGTGCCAGCAGTTACTCGATCGGGACTACCTACGAGCAGTACTTC. It codes for CASSYSIGTTYEQYF.

V is TRBV20-1 and J is TRBJ2-7, with 10 nucleotides matching TRBD2. The CDR3 has 18 residues. With 3 bases clipped from V and 3 bases from J, the junction kept 17 bases outside the gene matches. CDR1 is DFQATT and CDR2 is SNEGSKA in the germline V gene (reference sequence). CDR3 nucleotides: TGCAGTGCTAGTCCGGACGACGTAGGGCTAGCGGGAGTCTACGAGCAGTACTTC. Protein product: CSASPDDVGLAGVYEQYF.

The chain joins TRBV5-5 to TRBJ2-5; D ambiguous. V gave up 4 bases and J gave up 4 bases, with 17 bases separating them. This CDR3 has 15 residues. The germline V gene encodes CDR1 SGHKS and CDR2 YYEKEE (reference sequence). CDR3 DNA: TGTGCCAGCAGCCCGTACTGGGCTTTTCGAGAGACCCAGTACTTC. It is translated as CASSPYWAFRETQYF.

This clone appeared a few times. The V call is TRBV27, the J call TRBJ1-5; D is possibly TRBD1 (6 bases). CDR3 length: 14 residues. Germline V CDR1 and CDR2: MNHEY, SMNVEV (reference sequence). V was trimmed by 4 bases and J by 9 bases, leaving 16 bases between them. CDR3 residues: CASSSQGRGWPQHF. CDR3 sequence (DNA): TGTGCCAGCAGTTCCCAGGGGAGGGGGTGGCCCCAGCATTTT.